The clone carrying this T cell receptor beta chain was observed many times. Antigen specificity is unknown. This specimen comes from a study of regulatory T cells in long-lasting Graves disease. The CDR3 has 16 amino acids. The V end was cut by 0 bases, the J end by 1 base, with 10 bases between. CDR1 is MDHEN and CDR2 is SYDVKM in the germline V gene. Study observations and caveats: Only a small sample size was used, which may have cut accuracy. Investigators studied peripheral blood only, not thyroid tissue.

The time point is: persistent/refractory GD, antithyroid drugs over 5 years with positive TRAb. PBMC RNA served as the TCR library source. CDR3 regions were amplified by Arm-PCR using iRepertoire HTBI primers to build TCR beta libraries. MiXCR, run by TCRdb on the multiplex PCR reads, gives a single entry per CDR3 protein. In the table there are nearly 350,000 distinct CDR3 sequences, about 18% of which are singletons. This chain connects TRBV28 to TRBJ2-4, with D maybe TRBD2 (7 bases). This specimen consisted of peripheral blood mononuclear cells (PBMCs), obtained when the disease was refractory, from a patient treated with antithyroid drugs. The origin of this receptor is a female donor with Graves disease. The DNA for the CDR3 is TGTGCCAGCAGTTTATGGGGGGGGCCGGCCAAAAACATTCAGTACTTC. Protein product: CASSLWGGPAKNIQYF.